This is a list of T cell receptor beta chains from one sample in a study of cytomegalovirus exposure and HLA in healthy donors. Assay used: immunoSEQ multiplex PCR; TCRdb lists only in-frame clones, some missing. This sample carries fewer than 200,000 clones, 68% of them seen once, and the ten largest clones take less than 3%. The sample comprised PBMCs. The receptors here all came from a woman between 40 and 55 years old in good health and CMV-seropositive. Both conserved end residues are part of each CDR3. A D gene is named only where the DNA matches it firmly. Clone size is stated in some rows and not others, as once, few, many or a class when expanded.

V gene: TRBV7-2
clone size: .
J gene: TRBJ2-1
D gene: .
CDR3 protein: CASSLGPYSYNEQFF
CDR3 DNA: TGTGCCAGCAGCTTAGGCCCCTACTCCTACAATGAGCAGTTCTTC

V gene: TRBV19
clone size: .
J gene: TRBJ2-1
D gene: TRBD2
CDR3 protein: CASSASGTTVF
CDR3 DNA: TGTGCCAGTAGTGCCTCCGGGACTACCGTCTTC

V gene: TRBV5-1
clone size: .
J gene: TRBJ2-3
D gene: TRBD2
CDR3 protein: CASSSSGLAGALDTQYF
CDR3 DNA: TGCGCCAGCAGCTCCTCGGGACTAGCGGGAGCTCTAGATACGCAGTATTTT

V gene: TRBV28
clone size: .
J gene: TRBJ2-3
D gene: .
CDR3 protein: CASSSGNTQYF
CDR3 DNA: TGTGCCAGCAGTTCCGGGAATACGCAGTATTTT

V gene: TRBV28
clone size: .
J gene: TRBJ2-3
D gene: TRBD2
CDR3 protein: CASSPSPGGGTDTQYF
CDR3 DNA: TGTGCCAGCAGTCCATCCCCGGGAGGAGGGACAGATACGCAGTATTTT

V gene: TRBV2
clone size: .
J gene: TRBJ1-1
D gene: TRBD1
CDR3 protein: CASRGPETGGGNTEAFF
CDR3 DNA: TGTGCCAGCAGGGGACCAGAGACAGGGGGGGGGAACACTGAAGCTTTCTTT

V gene: TRBV10-3
clone size: .
J gene: TRBJ1-2
D gene: .
CDR3 protein: CAISESGGDLGYTF
CDR3 DNA: TGTGCCATCAGTGAGTCGGGCGGGGACCTTGGCTACACCTTC

V gene: TRBV4-1
clone size: .
J gene: TRBJ2-7
D gene: TRBD1
CDR3 protein: CASSQDRWTGGTYEQYF
CDR3 DNA: TGCGCCAGCAGCCAAGATAGGTGGACAGGGGGCACCTACGAGCAGTACTTC

V gene: TRBV5-1
clone size: few
J gene: TRBJ1-4
D gene: TRBD1
CDR3 protein: CASSWGDRGMATNEKLFF
CDR3 DNA: TGCGCCAGCAGCTGGGGGGACAGGGGTATGGCAACTAATGAAAAACTGTTTTTT

V gene: TRBV4-3
clone size: .
J gene: TRBJ2-1
D gene: .
CDR3 protein: CASSQVTGNKDEQFF
CDR3 DNA: TGCGCCAGCAGCCAAGTGACGGGGAATAAAGATGAGCAGTTCTTC

V gene: TRBV19
clone size: .
J gene: TRBJ2-1
D gene: TRBD2
CDR3 protein: CASSIDLAGTYNEQFF
CDR3 DNA: TGTGCCAGTAGTATAGATCTAGCGGGGACCTACAATGAGCAGTTCTTC